This record looks at one TCR beta chain sequence and its context. Produced via immunoSEQ multiplex PCR; TCRdb's table is partial and in-frame only. The repertoire holds tens of thousands of clones, with nearly 90% as singletons. This sample is drawn from a study of T cell changes during pregnancy in multiple sclerosis. CDR3 length: 19 residues. With 3 bases clipped from V and 1 base from J, the junction kept 17 bases outside the gene matches. Germline loops: CDR1 SGHRS, CDR2 YFSETQ. V is TRBV5-1 and J is TRBJ2-7; 9 nucleotides match TRBD2. The TCR originated in a female donor with multiple sclerosis, enrolled in a pregnancy study. The sequencing used CD4+ T cells from peripheral blood mononuclear cells, collected in the second trimester of pregnancy. This chain's CDR3 is CASSWGPTSGGRYSYEQYF. In DNA, the CDR3 is TGCGCCAGCAGCTGGGGACCGACTAGCGGAGGGAGATATTCCTACGAGCAGTACTTC.